The 17 T cell receptor beta chains in this list originate from one sample, sequenced in a study of cytomegalovirus exposure and HLA in healthy donors. Profiling relied on immunoSEQ multiplex PCR, and the TCRdb table lists in-frame clones only, not all of them. The profile shows some 80,000 clones, about 96% of them singletons. The sample comprised PBMCs. The origin of the receptors is a woman aged 18-30 years in good health and CMV-seronegative.

The chain combines TRBV15 with TRBJ2-7, with 8 bases lining up with TRBD2. V shed 1 base and J 3 bases; nucleotides not matched to a gene: 11. Per germline, CDR1 LNHNV and CDR2 YYDKDF (reference sequence). CDR3 length: 17 residues. The CDR3 DNA reads as TGTGCCACCAGCAGAGGAGTGGGCGGGAGGCTTAGCTACGAGCAGTACTTC. Translation gives CATSRGVGGRLSYEQYF.

This chain joins TRBV5-1 and TRBJ1-5; no reliable D call. Trimming stripped 4 bases from V and 0 bases from J, with 11 bases between. Germline V CDR1 and CDR2: SGHRS, YFSETQ. The CDR3 consists of 15 residues. In DNA form, the CDR3 reads TGCGCCAGCAGCCTTAACGACTATAGCAATCAGCCCCAGCATTTT. Translated: CASSLNDYSNQPQHF.

The chain is built from TRBV19 and TRBJ2-1; TRBD1 aligns across 9 bases. Per germline, CDR1 LNHDA and CDR2 SQIVND (reference sequence). With V trimmed by 5 bases and J by 6 bases, 8 bases remained unmatched. The CDR3 sequence is 15 residues long. The CDR3 nucleotides read TGTGCCAGTAGTCCCCGACAGGGGGGAAGCAATGAGCAGTTCTTC. This sequence encodes CASSPRQGGSNEQFF.

The chain employs TRBV14 and TRBJ2-1, with TRBD2 as a possible D gene (6 bases). Germline V CDR1 and CDR2: SGHDN, FVKESK. CDR3 size: 19 residues. Trimming removed 0 bases from V and 3 bases from J, with 21 bases in between. The CDR3 spells CASSQDLRVYAGNYNEQFF. The CDR3 region has the DNA TGTGCCAGCAGCCAAGATTTGAGGGTGTACGCGGGAAACTACAATGAGCAGTTCTTC.

CDR3: CASSLSSGPGSSSYEQYF. For the CDR3, the DNA is TGTGCCAGCAGCTTATCTAGCGGCCCCGGGTCAAGCTCCTACGAGCAGTACTTC. V and J are TRBV7-6 and TRBJ2-7, with 7 positions matching TRBD2. The V segment lost 2 bases and the J segment 0 bases; nucleotides outside the gene matches: 13. Germline values: CDR1 SGHVS, CDR2 FNYEAQ. The CDR3 runs to 18 residues. Full variable domain (outside the CDR3, taken from reference TRBV7-6 and TRBJ2-7): GAGVSQSPRYKVTKRGQDVALRCDPISGHVSLYWYRQALGQGPEFLTYFNYEAQQDKSGLPNDRFSAERPEGSISTLTIQRTEQRDSAMYRCASSLSSGPGSSSYEQYFGPGTRLTVT.

In its sample, this clone was seen once. The V gene is TRBV7-8, the J gene TRBJ2-3; D is uncertain. The germline V gene has CDR1 SGHVS and CDR2 FQNEAQ. V lost 2 bases, J lost 9 bases, and 9 bases lay in between. This CDR3 contains 12 residues. The DNA for the CDR3 is TGTGCCAGCAGCTTAACCCTAGAAACGCAGTATTTT. It yields the protein CASSLTLETQYF.

The gene calls are TRBV19 and TRBJ2-3, with 8 bases lining up with TRBD1. CDR3 size: 14 residues. V trimming: 5 bases; J trimming: 1 base; junction bases outside the gene matches: 2. In germline, CDR1 is LNHDA, CDR2 SQIVND (reference sequence). CDR3 region: CASSDRGGTDTQYF. Here the CDR3 DNA reads TGTGCCAGTAGTGACAGGGGTGGCACAGATACGCAGTATTTT.

The chain uses TRBV2 and TRBJ1-4; 7 bases line up with TRBD1. Per germline, CDR1 SNHLY and CDR2 FYNNEI. The CDR3 covers 16 residues. Trimming took 6 bases from V and 6 from J; bases not matched to a gene: 13. The CDR3 region is CASRSSTRGQHEKLFF. The DNA of the CDR3 is TGTGCCAGCAGATCCTCAACTCGGGGACAGCATGAAAAACTGTTTTTT.

This rearrangement joins TRBV10-1 to TRBJ2-1, with TRBD2 matching 10 bases. CDR1 is WNHNN and CDR2 is SYGVQD in the germline V gene (reference sequence). The J segment lost 7 bases and the V segment lost 2 bases, leaving 8 bases of the junction unmatched. The CDR3 is made up of 16 amino acids. The CDR3 reads CASSEKAGGDRNEQFF. The CDR3 DNA reads as TGCGCCAGCAGTGAGAAAGCGGGAGGGGATCGGAATGAGCAGTTCTTC.

The CDR3 is CASSTGEMGYTF. CDR3 sequence (DNA): TGTGCCAGCAGTACAGGGGAGATGGGCTACACCTTC. The V gene is TRBV28, the J gene TRBJ1-2, with 7 bases lining up with TRBD1. Germline-derived CDR1 and CDR2 are MDHEN and SYDVKM. V shed 5 bases and J 8 bases; nucleotides not matched to a gene: 5. The CDR3 extends over 12 amino acids.

This chain joins TRBV9 and TRBJ2-3; D remains unclear. Between the trimmed V and J ends, which lost 2 bases and 0 bases, there was a span of 4 bases. The CDR3 runs to 13 residues. Germline loops: CDR1 SGDLS, CDR2 YYNGEE. The CDR3 nucleotides are TGTGCCAGCAGCGTTATTAGCACAGATACGCAGTATTTT. Its protein is CASSVISTDTQYF.

The chain employs TRBV30 and TRBJ2-5; possibly TRBD1 for D (5 bases). Per the germline V gene, CDR1 is GTSNPN and CDR2 is SVGIG (reference sequence). The CDR3 runs 13 residues. Trimming removed 4 bases at V and 2 bases at J, with 11 bases between. The CDR3 nucleotides read TGTGCCTGGACTGGGGCGGCTCAAGAGACCCAGTACTTC. Translating it yields CAWTGAAQETQYF.

The chain has TRBV27 and TRBJ2-1, with D possibly matching TRBD1 (5 bases). Germline V gene sequence: CDR1 MNHEY, CDR2 SMNVEV (reference sequence). CDR3 length equals 18 residues. V was pared by 3 bases and J by 0 bases, with 18 bases between. This CDR3 is CASSLGLTTFSSYNEQFF. As DNA, the CDR3 is TGTGCCAGCAGTTTGGGGCTAACCACCTTCAGCTCCTACAATGAGCAGTTCTTC.

The rearrangement uses TRBV7-6 and TRBJ2-3; 8 bases align to TRBD1. The CDR3 length is 15 residues. Germline CDR1 reads SGHVS; CDR2 reads FNYEAQ. With V trimmed by 6 bases and J by 6 bases, 11 bases remained unmatched. CDR3 sequence (DNA): TGTGCCAGCAGTTCAGGGACAGGAGGCGTGGATACGCAGTATTTT. This translates into CASSSGTGGVDTQYF.

The rearrangement links TRBV2 to TRBJ2-1, with 8 bases aligning to TRBD2. Losses at the gene ends were 1 base for V and 2 bases for J; bases not matched to a gene: 1. The CDR3 spans 15 residues. Germline-derived CDR1 and CDR2 are SNHLY and FYNNEI. The CDR3 DNA sequence: TGTGCCAGCAGTGAAGGAGCGGGAGCCTACAATGAGCAGTTCTTC. This translates into CASSEGAGAYNEQFF.

The chain uses TRBV27 and TRBJ1-1; 7 nucleotides line up with TRBD1. J lost 1 base, V lost 8 bases, and 16 bases had no gene match. CDR1 and CDR2 from the germline V gene are MNHEY and SMNVEV (reference sequence). This CDR3 has 17 amino acids. Written as DNA, the CDR3 is TGTGCCAGCTGGCCTCCCGAGACAGGGATAGAGAACACTGAAGCTTTCTTT. Residues: CASWPPETGIENTEAFF.

Here the CDR3 reads CASSLWSSSTDTQYF. DNA of the CDR3: TGTGCCAGCAGTTTATGGTCCAGTAGCACAGATACGCAGTATTTT. The V gene is TRBV28, the J gene TRBJ2-3; D gene uncertain. V was pared by 0 bases and J by 0 bases, with 7 bases between. This CDR3 is built from 15 residues. The V gene's germline CDR1 is MDHEN and CDR2 SYDVKM.